This T cell receptor (beta chain) stems from a study of glioma-infiltrating T cells (TCRdb year 2016). In the study overall: Low-grade gliomas were WHO grade II oligodendrogliomas or astrocytomas, and glioblastomas were WHO grade IV tumors sampled at initial rather than recurrent diagnosis. The study sequenced TCR alpha- and beta-chain repertoires from glioma tissue, from non-neoplastic brain tissue and from matched peripheral blood mononuclear cells. The paired cohort was made up of three low-grade glioma patients, eight primary glioblastoma patients and three non-glioma patients who contributed non-neoplastic brain tissue. To measure how far tissue and blood T-cell populations diverged, each tissue-infiltrating repertoire was compared against the peripheral blood repertoire of the same patient. The sequencing target for blood libraries was about 4.5- to 11-fold coverage of approximately 1 million peripheral T cells. Before surgery, glioma patients were given dexamethasone for six or fewer days.

The iRepertoire nested amplicon-rescue multiplex PCR (arm-PCR) platform was used to amplify TCR alpha and beta CDR3 regions from RNA. One-step reverse transcription and amplification used about 90-400 ng of tissue mRNA or PBMC total RNA as input. Following bead purification, Illumina adapters were added by a secondary multiplex PCR, and the libraries were gel-purified between 200 and 400 bp. Demultiplexing relied on internal 6-nucleotide barcodes carried by the libraries. Libraries were sequenced on an Illumina MiSeq with 2x220 or 2x250 nucleotide paired-end reads. As for the authors' bioinformatics: FLASH 1.2.11 was used to merge paired reads, and BWA-MEM then aligned the reads to the GRCh37 human genome before TRA and TRB reads were extracted. V and J assignment used an IMGT-derived reference of cassette sequences and CDR3 motifs that included pseudogenes. Reads were translated in three frames, and productive CDR3s were defined by a C…FGXG motif without stop codons. Unique combinations of V-J cassette pair and CDR3 amino acid sequence were defined as clonotypes. Reads were filtered by Hamming distance, thresholded by each sample's sequence error rate in mapped regions. The public reads were reanalyzed by TCRdb: fastp trimming at Q25, MiXCR alignment, in-frame beta chains only. For every CDR3 protein sequence, its rows merge into one entry that carries the most common genes and DNA. These V and J calls derive from TCRdb rather than the authors' analysis. The sample contains about 400,000 distinct CDR3 sequences, roughly two fifths of them found a single time. The top ten clones comprise around 13% of the sample.

About this clonotype: Its antigen remains unidentified. Base qualities are missing; no much larger clone stands one base away.

Points the paper makes about the study in general: Only a very small number of CDR3 sequences turned up in both tissue and blood, a result put down to high CDR3 diversity combined with limited sampling. Group comparisons were based on small numbers of patients: three non-neoplastic, three low-grade glioma and 7 to 9 glioblastoma patients. A signature set of shared blood CDR3 motifs marked patients with low tissue-blood divergence and was depleted in highly divergent patients. VJ-independent divergence between tissue and blood was lower than expected in non-neoplastic patients but higher than expected in all gliomas, particularly low-grade gliomas.

Immediately after resection, surgical brain or tumor specimens were cryofrozen in liquid nitrogen, with peripheral blood cells collected concurrently. Material: glioma tissue, nonneoplastic brain tissue, or PBMCs (not recorded which). The TCR comes from a human donor with low-grade glioma or glioblastoma, undergoing nonglioma brain surgery, or in good health (not recorded which).

In nucleotides, the sequence is TGTGCAACCGGGACTAGCGGGAGGGGGCGAGATACGCAGTATTTT. It translates to CATGTSGRGRDTQYF. In this chain, TRBV6-8 is recombined with TRBJ2-3, with 16 central nucleotides matching TRBD2. The CDR3 goes from the cysteine to the phenylalanine over 15 residues. Solely the CDR3 DNA is kept, with 45 bases framed from the first base. Reading the germline V gene gives CDR1 MNHGY and CDR2 SAAAGT.